A selection of T cell receptor beta chains follows, all from one sample in a study of cytomegalovirus exposure and HLA in healthy donors. Sequenced by immunoSEQ multiplex PCR; TCRdb stores in-frame clones only, minus some. The data hold under 100,000 clones, with about 77% observed a single time. Source material: PBMCs. The receptor set was obtained from a man aged 45-60 years in good health and CMV-seronegative. Both conserved end residues are part of each CDR3. Fields, in order: clone size, J gene, V gene, D gene, CDR3 DNA, CDR3 protein. A D gene is named only where the DNA matches it firmly. A row's size may be missing; if present it is once, few, many or a size class.

clone_size: -
j_call: TRBJ2-2
v_call: TRBV10-1
d_call: TRBD2
cdr3_nt: TGCGCCAGCAGCCCAACGGGACTAGCTCGGACCGGGGAGCTGTTTTTT
cdr3_aa: CASSPTGLARTGELFF

clone_size: -
j_call: TRBJ2-1
v_call: TRBV2
d_call: -
cdr3_nt: TGTGCCAGCAGTGAAGGGCCCCCGGGAGACTACAATGAGCAGTTCTTC
cdr3_aa: CASSEGPPGDYNEQFF

clone_size: -
j_call: TRBJ1-2
v_call: TRBV9
d_call: TRBD1
cdr3_nt: TGTGCCAGCAGCGGGACAGGGTGGCATGGCTACACCTTC
cdr3_aa: CASSGTGWHGYTF

clone_size: -
j_call: TRBJ2-7
v_call: TRBV5-1
d_call: -
cdr3_nt: TGCGCCAGCACCCCATCAGGCAGGGAGGACCGCGAGCAGTACTTC
cdr3_aa: CASTPSGREDREQYF

clone_size: -
j_call: TRBJ1-1
v_call: TRBV28
d_call: -
cdr3_nt: TGTGCCAGCAGCCACCACACCGGACAGCTCACTGAAGCTTTCTTT
cdr3_aa: CASSHHTGQLTEAFF

clone_size: once
j_call: TRBJ2-5
v_call: TRBV6-5
d_call: -
cdr3_nt: TGTGCCAGCAGCGAGGGCCCTCGGATCGTGCAGTACTTC
cdr3_aa: CASSEGPRIVQYF

clone_size: -
j_call: TRBJ1-2
v_call: TRBV7-9
d_call: -
cdr3_nt: TGTGCCAGCAGCTTCGTGGGGCAGACCGGTGGCTACACCTTC
cdr3_aa: CASSFVGQTGGYTF

clone_size: -
j_call: TRBJ1-4
v_call: TRBV7-9
d_call: -
cdr3_nt: TGTGCCAGCAGCCCCGGGGTGGCACCTAATGAAAAACTGTTTTTT
cdr3_aa: CASSPGVAPNEKLFF

clone_size: -
j_call: TRBJ1-1
v_call: TRBV9
d_call: -
cdr3_nt: TGTGCCAGCAGCGTAGGCCCTTCCCGGGGGGCGGGGGACACTGAAGCTTTCTTT
cdr3_aa: CASSVGPSRGAGDTEAFF

clone_size: -
j_call: TRBJ2-1
v_call: TRBV7-3
d_call: TRBD1
cdr3_nt: TGTGCCAGCAGCACAGGGACAGGAAACTACAATGAGCAGTTCTTC
cdr3_aa: CASSTGTGNYNEQFF

clone_size: -
j_call: TRBJ2-3
v_call: TRBV19
d_call: TRBD1
cdr3_nt: TGTGCCAGTAGCGGGACAGCAAGCACAGATACGCAGTATTTT
cdr3_aa: CASSGTASTDTQYF

clone_size: -
j_call: TRBJ2-5
v_call: TRBV7-9
d_call: -
cdr3_nt: TGTGCCAGCAGTGGCGGAACAGGGGAGACCCAGTACTTC
cdr3_aa: CASSGGTGETQYF

clone_size: -
j_call: TRBJ2-7
v_call: TRBV2
d_call: -
cdr3_nt: TGTGCCAGCAGTGCCCGGTCATACGAACCGTACGAGCAGTACTTC
cdr3_aa: CASSARSYEPYEQYF

clone_size: -
j_call: TRBJ1-6
v_call: TRBV19
d_call: -
cdr3_nt: TGTGCCAGTAGTACAATACCCGCCGGCGGGAGAGGGTCACCCCTCCACTTT
cdr3_aa: CASSTIPAGGRGSPLHF

clone_size: -
j_call: TRBJ2-3
v_call: TRBV13
d_call: TRBD2
cdr3_nt: TGTGCCAGCAGCTTAGCGGGGGGGAGCACAGATACGCAGTATTTT
cdr3_aa: CASSLAGGSTDTQYF

clone_size: once
j_call: TRBJ1-2
v_call: TRBV6-5
d_call: -
cdr3_nt: TGTGCCAGCATACCTCGGACAGATCCTATCTATGGCTACACCTTC
cdr3_aa: CASIPRTDPIYGYTF

clone_size: -
j_call: TRBJ2-2
v_call: TRBV4-3
d_call: TRBD1
cdr3_nt: TGCGCCAGCAGCCGGGGACAGGGGAACACCGGGGAGCTGTTTTTT
cdr3_aa: CASSRGQGNTGELFF

clone_size: -
j_call: TRBJ2-7
v_call: TRBV11-2
d_call: TRBD1
cdr3_nt: TGTGCCAGCAGCTTAGGGACAGGGGCCTTGGAGCAGTACTTC
cdr3_aa: CASSLGTGALEQYF

clone_size: -
j_call: TRBJ1-5
v_call: TRBV28
d_call: TRBD1
cdr3_nt: TGTGCCAGCAGGAAAGGGACAGGGTTCCTAAATAGCAATCAGCCCCAGCATTTT
cdr3_aa: CASRKGTGFLNSNQPQHF

clone_size: -
j_call: TRBJ2-7
v_call: TRBV7-9
d_call: TRBD1
cdr3_nt: TGTGCCAGCGGCCCCCCGACAGGGCCGACCTACGAGCAGTACTTC
cdr3_aa: CASGPPTGPTYEQYF

clone_size: -
j_call: TRBJ1-2
v_call: TRBV7-8
d_call: -
cdr3_nt: TGTGCCAGCAGCTTAGACGACAGGCCTGGCTATGGCTACACCTTC
cdr3_aa: CASSLDDRPGYGYTF

clone_size: -
j_call: TRBJ1-1
v_call: TRBV25-1
d_call: -
cdr3_nt: TGTGCCAGCAGTCCCCGGACAGACACGAACACTGAAGCTTTCTTT
cdr3_aa: CASSPRTDTNTEAFF

clone_size: -
j_call: TRBJ2-5
v_call: TRBV29-1
d_call: TRBD1
cdr3_nt: TGCAGCGTTGAGGGACAGGGTCAAGAGACCCAGTACTTC
cdr3_aa: CSVEGQGQETQYF

clone_size: -
j_call: TRBJ1-6
v_call: TRBV15
d_call: TRBD1
cdr3_nt: TGTGCCACCGGGACAGGGATTTATAATTCACCCCTCCACTTT
cdr3_aa: CATGTGIYNSPLHF

clone_size: -
j_call: TRBJ1-1
v_call: TRBV14
d_call: TRBD1
cdr3_nt: TGTGCCAGCAGCCCTCCCGGGACAGGCTTAACTGAAGCTTTCTTT
cdr3_aa: CASSPPGTGLTEAFF

clone_size: -
j_call: TRBJ2-3
v_call: TRBV27
d_call: TRBD2
cdr3_nt: TGTGCCATCGGGCGGGGGGGCCGCGCAGATACGCAGTATTTT
cdr3_aa: CAIGRGGRADTQYF

clone_size: -
j_call: TRBJ1-2
v_call: TRBV30
d_call: -
cdr3_nt: TGTGCCTGGAGTGACGGAGTAAACTATGGCTACACCTTC
cdr3_aa: CAWSDGVNYGYTF

clone_size: -
j_call: TRBJ1-5
v_call: TRBV19
d_call: TRBD1
cdr3_nt: TGTGCCAGTAGTATGGACAGGGGGCAGCAGCCCCAGCATTTT
cdr3_aa: CASSMDRGQQPQHF

clone_size: once
j_call: TRBJ1-3
v_call: TRBV29-1
d_call: -
cdr3_nt: TGCAGCGTGACACAGGGTTCTGGAAACACCATATATTTT
cdr3_aa: CSVTQGSGNTIYF

clone_size: -
j_call: TRBJ2-2
v_call: TRBV7-2
d_call: TRBD2
cdr3_nt: TGTGCCAGCAGCTTATCTTGGACTAGAGGGACCGGGGAGCTGTTTTTT
cdr3_aa: CASSLSWTRGTGELFF

clone_size: -
j_call: TRBJ1-3
v_call: TRBV7-9
d_call: -
cdr3_nt: TGTGCCAGCAGTGCGCGGGGTGCCGCAAACACCATATATTTT
cdr3_aa: CASSARGAANTIYF

clone_size: -
j_call: TRBJ2-1
v_call: TRBV29-1
d_call: -
cdr3_nt: TGCAGCGGAGAGGGGGACTCCTACAATGAGCAGTTCTTC
cdr3_aa: CSGEGDSYNEQFF

clone_size: -
j_call: TRBJ2-1
v_call: TRBV7-9
d_call: TRBD2
cdr3_nt: TGTGCCAGCAGCACGCGCGCTAGTCTAGCGGGGGGGACCTACAATGAGCAGTTCTTC
cdr3_aa: CASSTRASLAGGTYNEQFF

clone_size: -
j_call: TRBJ2-1
v_call: TRBV5-1
d_call: TRBD1
cdr3_nt: TGCGCCAGCAGCTTGGACAGGGGTTATGAGCAGTTCTTC
cdr3_aa: CASSLDRGYEQFF

clone_size: -
j_call: TRBJ2-4
v_call: TRBV6-1
d_call: TRBD2
cdr3_nt: TGTGCCAGCAGTGAACTTAGCGGGGGGGCGCACATTCAGTACTTC
cdr3_aa: CASSELSGGAHIQYF

clone_size: -
j_call: TRBJ1-2
v_call: TRBV19
d_call: TRBD1
cdr3_nt: TGTGCCACTCGACAGGGGGCGATAGGTGGCGGCTACACCTTC
cdr3_aa: CATRQGAIGGGYTF

clone_size: -
j_call: TRBJ1-5
v_call: TRBV2
d_call: TRBD1
cdr3_nt: TGTGCCATGCGGGACAGGGAAAGTCAGCCCCAGCATTTT
cdr3_aa: CAMRDRESQPQHF

clone_size: once
j_call: TRBJ1-4
v_call: TRBV5-1
d_call: -
cdr3_nt: TGCGCCAGCAGAGAAAGATTAGTAGATGAAAAACTGTTTTTT
cdr3_aa: CASRERLVDEKLFF

clone_size: -
j_call: TRBJ2-5
v_call: TRBV5-1
d_call: TRBD2
cdr3_nt: TGCGCCAGCAGCTGGCCCTTAGCTTCGATGAGACTAGCGGGGGGACAAGAGACCCAGTACTTC
cdr3_aa: CASSWPLASMRLAGGQETQYF

clone_size: once
j_call: TRBJ2-7
v_call: TRBV5-1
d_call: TRBD1
cdr3_nt: TGCGCCAGCAGCCCAAACGGACAGGGAAGCGAGCAGTACTTC
cdr3_aa: CASSPNGQGSEQYF

clone_size: -
j_call: TRBJ2-5
v_call: TRBV10-3
d_call: TRBD1
cdr3_nt: TGTGCCATCAGACAGGGGGTAGAGGAAGAGACCCAGTACTTC
cdr3_aa: CAIRQGVEEETQYF

clone_size: -
j_call: TRBJ1-2
v_call: TRBV6-5
d_call: TRBD1
cdr3_nt: TGTGCCAGCACGTGGGGACAGGGATATGGCTACACCTTC
cdr3_aa: CASTWGQGYGYTF

clone_size: -
j_call: TRBJ2-1
v_call: TRBV6-6
d_call: -
cdr3_nt: TGTGCCACCTGGGCTAGCTTTCACAATGAGCAGTTCTTC
cdr3_aa: CATWASFHNEQFF

clone_size: few
j_call: TRBJ1-5
v_call: TRBV28
d_call: -
cdr3_nt: TGTGCCAGCAGGAGAGGAGAATACAATCAGCCCCAGCATTTT
cdr3_aa: CASRRGEYNQPQHF

clone_size: -
j_call: TRBJ1-1
v_call: TRBV5-1
d_call: -
cdr3_nt: TGCGCCAGCAGCTCGACAGGAGCCCAGGCTGAAGCTTTCTTT
cdr3_aa: CASSSTGAQAEAFF

clone_size: -
j_call: TRBJ2-2
v_call: TRBV25-1
d_call: TRBD1
cdr3_nt: TGTGCCAGCAGGACAGGGGTCACCGGGGAGCTGTTTTTT
cdr3_aa: CASRTGVTGELFF

clone_size: once
j_call: TRBJ1-5
v_call: TRBV19
d_call: -
cdr3_nt: TGTGCCAGTAGTATAGGAGGGGGGGGAGGGACTCAGCCCCAGCATTTT
cdr3_aa: CASSIGGGGGTQPQHF

clone_size: -
j_call: TRBJ2-7
v_call: TRBV28
d_call: TRBD1
cdr3_nt: TGTGCCAGCAGTTTACGGGACAGCCTTAACTTC
cdr3_aa: CASSLRDSLNF

clone_size: -
j_call: TRBJ2-7
v_call: TRBV7-9
d_call: -
cdr3_nt: TGTGCCAGCAGCTATGGGCCCTTCCACGAGCAGTACTTC
cdr3_aa: CASSYGPFHEQYF

clone_size: few
j_call: TRBJ2-2
v_call: TRBV9
d_call: -
cdr3_nt: TGTGCCAGCAGCTCCACGGGGGGCGGCGGGGAGCTGTTTTTT
cdr3_aa: CASSSTGGGGELFF

clone_size: few
j_call: TRBJ1-6
v_call: TRBV7-2
d_call: -
cdr3_nt: TGTGCCAGCAGCAGACAAAGCTCCTATAATTCACCCCTCCACTTT
cdr3_aa: CASSRQSSYNSPLHF

clone_size: once
j_call: TRBJ2-7
v_call: TRBV28
d_call: TRBD1
cdr3_nt: TGTGCCAGCAAACTCAGGGGGCTAGGGTCCTACGAGCAGTACTTC
cdr3_aa: CASKLRGLGSYEQYF

clone_size: -
j_call: TRBJ2-1
v_call: TRBV5-1
d_call: TRBD2
cdr3_nt: TGCGCCAGCAGCTTGCAAGCGGGGGCCTACAATGAGCAGTTCTTC
cdr3_aa: CASSLQAGAYNEQFF

clone_size: -
j_call: TRBJ2-5
v_call: TRBV11-1
d_call: TRBD2
cdr3_nt: TGTGCCAGCAGTCTCTTTCGGGGGGTGGAGACCCAGTACTTC
cdr3_aa: CASSLFRGVETQYF